This T cell receptor beta chain was recorded in a study of T cells in Graves' hyperthyroidism and ophthalmopathy. For the study at large: Initial diagnosis, before any treatment, was when peripheral blood was collected.

Amplification targeted TCR beta CDR3 regions from RNA transcripts. The HTBI primer set served for first-round RT-PCR of the TCR CDR3. Each CDR3 protein is one row after TCRdb ran MiXCR on the multiplex PCR reads. The repertoire holds about half a million distinct CDR3 sequences, 22% seen once, with under 55% in the top ten. A remark on this clonotype: Its antigen is undetermined.

Study-level findings and limits: In the blood, most expanded thyroid clonotypes above 0.001 appeared as well.

Germline CDR1 reads DFQATT; CDR2 reads SNEGSKA (reference sequence). V was pared by 3 bases and J by 0 bases, with 4 bases of the junction left unmatched. The length of the CDR3 is 17 residues. At least 3 on the Clinical Activity Score was recorded for ophthalmopathy patients, who also had NOSPECS grade at least 4 and duration under 3 months. V gene TRBV20-1 combines with J gene TRBJ2-1, with 14 bases matching TRBD2. This TCR came from a woman in her seventies with Graves' ophthalmopathy. Sample: blood. The CDR3 coding sequence is TGCAGTGCTAGTGGGACTAGCGGGAGAAGCTCCTACAATGAGCAGTTCTTC. It specifies CSASGTSGRSSYNEQFF.